The 13 T cell receptor beta chains below come from one sample, sequenced in a study of CD8 T cells in Susac syndrome. Random hexamers were used to reverse transcribe 0.5 to 1 ug of RNA. MiXCR, run by TCRdb on the immunoSEQ multiplex PCR reads, gives a single entry per CDR3 protein. The table shows more than 150,000 distinct CDR3 sequences, with roughly 95% occurring only once. The sequenced material came from CD4+ T cells from PBMCs. The receptors come from a human donor with Susac syndrome.

This chain joins TRBV2 and TRBJ2-1, with D possibly being TRBD1 or TRBD2 (5 bases each). Germline CDR1 is SNHLY and CDR2 is FYNNEI. This CDR3 is 12 amino acids long. The V gene lost 8 bases and the J gene lost 8 bases, with 13 bases spanning the gap. CDR3 nucleotide sequence: TGTGCCAGCTCCGGGACCCGGCATGAGCAGTTCTTC. Protein sequence: CASSGTRHEQFF.

The chain has TRBV29-1 and TRBJ2-1; 7 bases agree with TRBD2. CDR3 length: 15 residues. J was trimmed by 7 bases and V by 4 bases; bases with no gene match: 13. CDR1 is SQVTM and CDR2 is ANQGSEA in the germline V gene. The CDR3 spells CSVGVRRELENEQFF. DNA for the CDR3: TGCAGCGTTGGGGTTCGGCGGGAGTTGGAAAATGAGCAGTTCTTC.

The genes are TRBV15 and TRBJ2-7, with TRBD1 matching 9 bases. CDR3 length: 14 amino acids. The V segment lost 5 bases and the J segment 8 bases; nucleotides outside the gene matches: 10. Germline-derived CDR1 and CDR2 are LNHNV and YYDKDF (reference sequence). The CDR3 nucleotides read TGTGCCACCAGCGTGGGACAGGGTATGAACAAGCAGTACTTC. Translating it yields CATSVGQGMNKQYF.

The chain links TRBV7-8 to TRBJ2-7; D may be TRBD2 (5 bases). This CDR3 is built from 13 residues. In germline, CDR1 is SGHVS, CDR2 FQNEAQ. V was shortened by 5 bases and J by 5 bases, with 13 bases between the two germline ends. CDR3 DNA sequence: TGTGCCAGCAGCGCCGGGATGGACGACGAGCAGTACTTC. It is translated as CASSAGMDDEQYF.

The chain employs TRBV7-2 and TRBJ2-6; possible D gene TRBD1, 5 bases. The V end was cut by 3 bases, the J end by 0 bases, with 15 bases between. The V gene's germline CDR1 is SGHTA and CDR2 FQGNSA. CDR3 length equals 18 residues. DNA for the CDR3: TGTGCCAGCAGCTTCGACCCCAGGGTCCCCTCTGGGGCCAACGTCCTGACTTTC. This translates into CASSFDPRVPSGANVLTF.

This chain links TRBV19 with TRBJ1-2; D not certain. Germline CDR1 is LNHDA and CDR2 is SQIVND (reference sequence). Between the trimmed V and J ends, which lost 7 bases and 6 bases, there was a span of 12 bases. The CDR3 consists of 12 residues. The CDR3 loop reads CASNSLSHGYTF. The CDR3 DNA reads TGTGCCAGTAATTCATTGAGCCATGGCTACACCTTC.

The gene calls are TRBV18 and TRBJ2-5, with D unclear. The CDR3 has 13 amino acids. V was cut by 3 bases and J by 5 bases, with 10 bases left in between. Germline V lookup: CDR1 KGHSH, CDR2 LQKENI. CDR3 DNA: TGTGCCAGCTCACCCGCGGCATCGGAGACCCAGTACTTC. It codes for CASSPAASETQYF.

CDR3 amino acids: CASSKQGSGYGYTF. The CDR3 nucleotides are TGTGCCAGCAGTAAACAGGGGTCGGGCTATGGCTACACCTTC. V gene TRBV12-3 or TRBV12-4 combines with J gene TRBJ1-2, with TRBD1 matching 7 bases. The CDR3 has 14 amino acids. Trimming took 5 bases from V and 4 from J; bases not matched to a gene: 7.

This clonotype was seen once. The chain links TRBV29-1 to TRBJ2-3, with a tentative D call TRBD1 (6 bases). The germline CDR1 and CDR2 sequences are SQVTM and ANQGSEA. The CDR3 consists of 13 residues. V lost 6 bases and J 4 bases, leaving 14 bases between the germline ends. The CDR3: CSVGRRQADTQYF. The CDR3 DNA follows: TGCAGCGTGGGGCGGAGACAGGCAGATACGCAGTATTTT.

The rearrangement uses TRBV20-1 and TRBJ2-7; D unclear. CDR3 size: 14 residues. Germline CDR1 reads DFQATT; CDR2 reads SNEGSKA (reference sequence). The V gene lost 2 bases and the J gene lost 4 bases, with 15 bases spanning the gap. The DNA of the CDR3 is TGCAGTGCTAGACCTACTAAGGGATGGTACGAGCAGTACTTC. Amino acid sequence: CSARPTKGWYEQYF.

The gene calls are TRBV28 and TRBJ1-1; no clear D. The CDR3 is made up of 14 amino acids. The germline CDR1 and CDR2 sequences are MDHEN and SYDVKM. Trimming cost V 5 bases and J 7 bases, with 17 bases left between them. This CDR3 reads CASSPLVGRVEAFF. CDR3 bases: TGTGCCAGCAGTCCCTTAGTAGGTCGGGTTGAAGCTTTCTTT.

The chain links TRBV29-1 to TRBJ1-1; D possibly corresponds to TRBD1 (5 bases). CDR1 SQVTM and CDR2 ANQGSEA come from the germline V gene. With 3 bases removed from V and 0 bases from J, the gap between germline ends came to 8 bases. This CDR3 is built from 13 residues. The CDR3, as DNA: TGCAGCGTTGAGGAGGGGTTGAACACTGAAGCTTTCTTT. Its translation is CSVEEGLNTEAFF.

The chain combines TRBV10-3 with TRBJ2-5; D uncertain. The CDR3 consists of 14 residues. V lost 0 bases and J 1 base, leaving 6 bases between the germline ends. Germline V gene lookup returns CDR1 ENHRY and CDR2 SYGVKD. The CDR3 DNA reads as TGTGCCATCAGTGAGTCGATGGCCCAAGAGACCCAGTACTTC. Protein: CAISESMAQETQYF.